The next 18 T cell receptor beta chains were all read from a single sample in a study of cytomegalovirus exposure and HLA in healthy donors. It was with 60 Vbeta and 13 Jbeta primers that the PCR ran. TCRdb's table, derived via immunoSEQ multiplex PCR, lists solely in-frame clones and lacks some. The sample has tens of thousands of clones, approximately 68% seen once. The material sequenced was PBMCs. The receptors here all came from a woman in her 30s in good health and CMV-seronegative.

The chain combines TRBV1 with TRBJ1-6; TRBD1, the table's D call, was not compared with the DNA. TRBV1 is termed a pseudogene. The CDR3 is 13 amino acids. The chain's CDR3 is CTSSSQVNSPLHF. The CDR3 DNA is TGCACCAGCAGCTCACAAGTTAATTCACCCCTCCACTTT.

As DNA, the CDR3 is TGTGCCAGCAGCTCCGGGACAGGGGGTGCGAGGGACACTGAAGCTTTCTTT. Translated, it gives CASSSGTGGARDTEAFF. The genes are TRBV5-6 and TRBJ1-1; 11 bases are a match to TRBD1. V trimming: 3 bases; J trimming: 3 bases; junction bases outside the gene matches: 10. The CDR3 consists of 17 residues. Germline V lookup: CDR1 SGHDT, CDR2 YYEEEE. Looking up the rest from reference TRBV5-6 and TRBJ1-1 gives the full variable domain: DAGVTQSPTHLIKTRGQQVTLRCSPKSGHDTVSWYQQALGQGPQFIFQYYEEEERQRGNFPDRFSGHQFPNYSSELNVNALLLGDSALYLCASSSGTGGARDTEAFFGQGTRLTVV.

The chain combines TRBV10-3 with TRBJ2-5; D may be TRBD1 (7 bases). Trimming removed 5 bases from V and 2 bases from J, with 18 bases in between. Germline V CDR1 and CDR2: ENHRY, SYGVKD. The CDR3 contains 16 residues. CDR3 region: CAISKVQGTEQETQYF. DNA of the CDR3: TGTGCCATCAGTAAGGTACAGGGGACTGAGCAAGAGACCCAGTACTTC.

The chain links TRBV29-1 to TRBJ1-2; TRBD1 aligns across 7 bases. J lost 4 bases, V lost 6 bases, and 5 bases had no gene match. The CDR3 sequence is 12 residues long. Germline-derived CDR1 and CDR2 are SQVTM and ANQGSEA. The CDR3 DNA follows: TGCAGCGTGGACAGGCTTATCTATGGCTACACCTTC. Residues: CSVDRLIYGYTF.

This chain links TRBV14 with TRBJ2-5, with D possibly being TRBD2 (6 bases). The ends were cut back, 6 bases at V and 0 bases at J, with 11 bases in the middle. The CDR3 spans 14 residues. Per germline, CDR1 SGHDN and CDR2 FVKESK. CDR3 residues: CASRKGGNQETQYF. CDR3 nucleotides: TGTGCCAGCAGGAAGGGCGGGAACCAAGAGACCCAGTACTTC.

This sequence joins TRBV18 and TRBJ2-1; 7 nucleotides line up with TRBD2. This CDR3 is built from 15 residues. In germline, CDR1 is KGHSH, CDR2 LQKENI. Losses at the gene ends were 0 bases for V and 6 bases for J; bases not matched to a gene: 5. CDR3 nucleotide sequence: TGTGCCAGCTCACCACCGAGAGGGACTACCAATGAGCAGTTCTTC. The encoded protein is CASSPPRGTTNEQFF. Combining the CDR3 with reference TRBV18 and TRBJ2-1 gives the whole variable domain NAGVMQNPRHLVRRRGQEARLRCSPMKGHSHVYWYRQLPEEGLKFMVYLQKENIIDESGMPKERFSAEFPKEGPSILRIQQVVRGDSAAYFCASSPPRGTTNEQFFGPGTRLTVL.

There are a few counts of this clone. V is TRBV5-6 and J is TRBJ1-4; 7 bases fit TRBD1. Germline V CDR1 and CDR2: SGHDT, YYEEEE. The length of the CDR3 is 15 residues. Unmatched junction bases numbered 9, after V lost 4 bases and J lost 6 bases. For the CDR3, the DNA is TGTGCCAGCAGCACACGACAGGGATTCGATGAAAAACTGTTTTTT. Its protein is CASSTRQGFDEKLFF.

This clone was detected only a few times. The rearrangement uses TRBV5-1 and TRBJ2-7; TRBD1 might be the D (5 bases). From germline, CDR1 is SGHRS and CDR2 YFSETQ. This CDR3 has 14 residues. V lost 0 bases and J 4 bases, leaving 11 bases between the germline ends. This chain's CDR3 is CASSLGGPPYEQYF. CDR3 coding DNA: TGCGCCAGCAGCTTGGGGGGCCCCCCATACGAGCAGTACTTC.

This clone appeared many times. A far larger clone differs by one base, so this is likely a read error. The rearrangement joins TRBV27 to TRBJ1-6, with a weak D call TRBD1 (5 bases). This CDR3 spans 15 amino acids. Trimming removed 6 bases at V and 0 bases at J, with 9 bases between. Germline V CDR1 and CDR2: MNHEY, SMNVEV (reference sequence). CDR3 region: CASRSGCSYNSPLHF. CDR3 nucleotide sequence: TGTGCCAGCAGATCAGGGTGCTCCTATAATTCACCCCTCCACTTT.

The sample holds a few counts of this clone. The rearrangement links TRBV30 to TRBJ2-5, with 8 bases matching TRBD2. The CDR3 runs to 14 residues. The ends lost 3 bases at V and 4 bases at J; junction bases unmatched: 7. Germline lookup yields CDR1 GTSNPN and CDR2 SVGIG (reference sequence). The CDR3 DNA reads TGTGCCTGGAGAGAGGCGGGGGGTGGAGAGACCCAGTACTTC. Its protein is CAWREAGGGETQYF.

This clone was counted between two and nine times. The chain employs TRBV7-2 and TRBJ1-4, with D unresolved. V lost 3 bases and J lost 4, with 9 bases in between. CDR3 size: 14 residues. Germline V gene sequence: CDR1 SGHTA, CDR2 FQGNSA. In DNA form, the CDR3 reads TGTGCCAGCAGCTTGTTCGGGGATAATGAAAAACTGTTTTTT. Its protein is CASSLFGDNEKLFF.

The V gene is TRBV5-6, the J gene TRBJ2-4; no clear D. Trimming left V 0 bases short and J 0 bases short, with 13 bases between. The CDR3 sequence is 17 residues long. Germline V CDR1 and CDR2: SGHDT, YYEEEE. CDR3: CASSLGARLLAKNIQYF. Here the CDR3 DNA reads TGTGCCAGCAGCTTGGGGGCCCGCCTTCTAGCCAAAAACATTCAGTACTTC.

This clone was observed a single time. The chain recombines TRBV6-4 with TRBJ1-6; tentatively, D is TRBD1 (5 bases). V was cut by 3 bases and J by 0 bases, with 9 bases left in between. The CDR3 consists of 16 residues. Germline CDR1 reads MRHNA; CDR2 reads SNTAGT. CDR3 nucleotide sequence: TGTGCCAGCAGTGAACAGGCGAGCTCCTATAATTCACCCCTCCACTTT. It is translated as CASSEQASSYNSPLHF.

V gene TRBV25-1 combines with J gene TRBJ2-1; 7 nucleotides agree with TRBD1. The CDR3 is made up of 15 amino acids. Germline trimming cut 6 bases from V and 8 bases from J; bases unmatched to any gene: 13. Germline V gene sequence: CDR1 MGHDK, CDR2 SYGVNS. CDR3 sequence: CASSKTGFWADEQFF. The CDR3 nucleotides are TGTGCCAGCAGCAAGACAGGGTTTTGGGCGGATGAGCAGTTCTTC.

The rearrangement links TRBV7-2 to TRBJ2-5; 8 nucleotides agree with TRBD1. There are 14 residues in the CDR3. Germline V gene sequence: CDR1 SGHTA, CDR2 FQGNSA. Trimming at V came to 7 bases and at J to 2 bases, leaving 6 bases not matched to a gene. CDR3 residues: CASNPGTGQETQYF. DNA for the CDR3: TGTGCCAGCAACCCGGGGACAGGTCAAGAGACCCAGTACTTC.

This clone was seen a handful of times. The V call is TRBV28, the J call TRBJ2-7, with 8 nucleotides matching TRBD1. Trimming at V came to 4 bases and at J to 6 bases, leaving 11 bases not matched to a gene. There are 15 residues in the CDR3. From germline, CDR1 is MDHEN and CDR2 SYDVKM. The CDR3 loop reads CASSSPGQEPGEQYF. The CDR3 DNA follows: TGTGCCAGCAGTTCACCGGGACAGGAACCTGGCGAGCAGTACTTC.

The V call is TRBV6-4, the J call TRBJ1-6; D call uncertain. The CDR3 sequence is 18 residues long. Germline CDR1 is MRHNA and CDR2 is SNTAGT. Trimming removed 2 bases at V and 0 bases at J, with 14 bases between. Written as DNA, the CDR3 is TGTGCCAGCAGTGACACCGGTATAGAAAGCTCCTATAATTCACCCCTCCACTTT. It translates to CASSDTGIESSYNSPLHF.

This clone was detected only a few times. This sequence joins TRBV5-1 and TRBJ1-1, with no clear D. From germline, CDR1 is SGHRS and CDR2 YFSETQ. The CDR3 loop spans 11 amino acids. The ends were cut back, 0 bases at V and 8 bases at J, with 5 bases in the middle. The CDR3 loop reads CASSLGREAFF. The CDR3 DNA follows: TGCGCCAGCAGCTTGGGCAGGGAAGCTTTCTTT.